A single sample is the source of the 17 T cell receptor beta chains below, sequenced in a study of molecular identifiers for immune sequencing clone quantification (dated by TCRdb to 2016 to 2019). Libraries were constructed by PCR. TCRdb lists the instrument as Illumina HiSeq 4000. TCRdb redid the processing of the public reads, applying fastp at Q25 and MiXCR, and retained in-frame beta chains. Each CDR3 protein gets just one entry, which takes the most common genes and DNA from the rows behind it. The sample table contains around 470,000 distinct CDR3 sequences; only one count was recorded for roughly a fifth of them. The ten largest clones take up approximately 0.84% of the sample. Specimen: naive CD8+ T cells from blood, with Jurkat cell RNA spiked in. Interpreted using the paper, the cell subset or site label stands for: FACS-sorted CD8+CD4-CCR7+CD45RA+ naive T cells. Every receptor here comes from a human donor in good health. Some libraries in this study had Jurkat cell RNA spiked in.

The chain combines TRBV29-1 with TRBJ2-7; D not certain. Germline V lookup: CDR1 SQVTM, CDR2 ANQGSEA. The CDR3 extends over 13 amino acids. V lost 4 bases, J lost 3 bases, and 13 bases lay in between. CDR3 region: CSVVVPAYYEQYF. The CDR3 nucleotides read TGCAGCGTTGTGGTCCCGGCCTACTACGAGCAGTACTTC.

This clonotype was detected once. A clone one base away is much larger, so this may be a read error. This chain connects TRBV29-1 to TRBJ2-4, with a weak D call TRBD2 (6 bases). Trimming cost V 3 bases and J 3 bases, with 15 bases left between them. Per germline, CDR1 SQVTM and CDR2 ANQGSEA. This CDR3 is built from 15 residues. For the CDR3, the DNA is TGCAGCGTTGATGCGGGGACTGTTGGCAAAAACATTCAGTACTTC. Protein: CSVDAGTVGKNIQYF.

This clonotype was counted a few times. The chain has TRBV7-2 and TRBJ2-3, with TRBD2 identical over 13 bases. CDR3 length equals 16 residues. V shed 2 bases, J shed 6 bases, and the junction held 5 bases outside the gene matches. Per germline, CDR1 SGHTA and CDR2 FQGNSA. CDR3 region: CASSLPGLAGTDTQYF. The DNA for the CDR3 is TGTGCCAGCAGCTTACCGGGACTAGCGGGAACGGATACGCAGTATTTT.

This clonotype has just a few counts. This chain uses TRBV27 with TRBJ2-7, with D unclear. This CDR3 has 13 residues. The V gene's germline CDR1 is MNHEY and CDR2 SMNVEV (reference sequence). The V end was cut by 4 bases, the J end by 2 bases, with 9 bases between. The CDR3 is CASSYNGAYEQYF. In DNA form, the CDR3 reads TGTGCCAGCAGTTACAACGGAGCCTACGAGCAGTACTTC.

The chain uses TRBV7-9 and TRBJ2-6, with 8 bases fitting TRBD1. V lost 5 bases and J lost 0; bases outside the gene matches: 9. Per germline, CDR1 SEHNR and CDR2 FQNEAQ (reference sequence). The CDR3 is 18 residues long. CDR3 bases: TGTGCCAGCAGCGCTACAGGGGGTCCAGACTCTGGGGCCAACGTCCTGACTTTC. Protein: CASSATGGPDSGANVLTF.

The chain joins TRBV12-3 or TRBV12-4 to TRBJ1-4, with 7 bases that match TRBD1. V gave up 1 base and J gave up 5 bases; unmatched junction bases: 10. The CDR3 loop spans 17 amino acids. The CDR3 reads CASSLVLSGTVNEKLFF. The CDR3, as DNA: TGTGCCAGCAGTTTAGTATTATCTGGGACAGTAAATGAAAAACTGTTTTTT.

This clonotype has only a few counts. This rearrangement joins TRBV7-9 to TRBJ1-5, with D perhaps matching TRBD1 (6 bases). In germline, CDR1 is SEHNR, CDR2 FQNEAQ (reference sequence). Trimming removed 4 bases at V and 5 bases at J, with 15 bases between. The CDR3 length is 15 residues. CDR3: CASSSPGASHQPQHF. CDR3 coding DNA: TGTGCCAGCAGCTCCCCGGGGGCCTCGCATCAGCCCCAGCATTTT.

This clonotype came up a few times. The chain carries TRBV7-8 and TRBJ2-3; the match to TRBD2 covers 8 bases. V shed 3 bases, J shed 3 bases, and the junction held 5 bases outside the gene matches. Germline CDR1 SGHVS, CDR2 FQNEAQ. The CDR3 runs 15 residues. The CDR3 DNA reads TGTGCCAGCAGCTTCCAGCGGGGGAAGACAGATACGCAGTATTTT. Encoded protein: CASSFQRGKTDTQYF. The complete variable domain, with remaining parts taken from reference TRBV7-8 and TRBJ2-3, reads GAGVSQSPRYKVAKRGQDVALRCDPISGHVSLFWYQQALGQGPEFLTYFQNEAQLDKSGLPSDRFFAERPEGSVSTLKIQRTQQEDSAVYLCASSFQRGKTDTQYFGPGTRLTVL.

This clonotype has a handful of counts. This chain links TRBV27 with TRBJ1-5; D ambiguous. Between the trimmed V and J ends, which lost 8 bases and 0 bases, there was a span of 8 bases. CDR1 and CDR2 (germline): MNHEY, SMNVEV (reference sequence). The CDR3 has 13 amino acids. The CDR3 bases are TGTGCCAGCGGACTCTCTAGCAATCAGCCCCAGCATTTT. Its translation: CASGLSSNQPQHF.

This clonotype was detected a few times. V gene TRBV14 combines with J gene TRBJ2-4; 9 bases match TRBD2. The CDR3 sequence is 16 residues long. Germline V gives CDR1 SGHDN, CDR2 FVKESK. V lost 4 bases and J lost 1; bases outside the gene matches: 5. The CDR3 loop is CASSPREGAAKNIQYF. CDR3 in DNA: TGTGCCAGCAGCCCGCGGGAGGGGGCCGCCAAAAACATTCAGTACTTC. Together with reference TRBV14 and TRBJ2-4, the CDR3 gives the full variable domain: EAGVTQFPSHSVIEKGQTVTLRCDPISGHDNLYWYRRVMGKEIKFLLHFVKESKQDESGMPNNRFLAERTGGTYSTLKVQPAELEDSGVYFCASSPREGAAKNIQYFGAGTRLSVL.

The J gene is TRBJ2-3, the V gene TRBV5-8, with no clear D. Germline loops: CDR1 SGHTS, CDR2 YDEGEE. This CDR3 spans 19 amino acids. Trimming removed 0 bases at V and 2 bases at J, with 22 bases between. The CDR3 nucleotides are TGTGCCAGCAGCTTGGTAGTTGCGGTGCAATTCTCTAACACAGATACGCAGTATTTT. This translates into CASSLVVAVQFSNTDTQYF.

This clonotype was picked up a small number of times. V and J are TRBV19 and TRBJ2-7; 9 nucleotides match TRBD1. Germline assignment: CDR1 LNHDA and CDR2 SQIVND (reference sequence). The CDR3 extends over 12 amino acids. The ends lost 7 bases at V and 6 bases at J; junction bases unmatched: 4. CDR3 in DNA: TGTGCCAGTACCACAGGGGGCGGCGAGCAGTACTTC. This gives the protein CASTTGGGEQYF.

The sample holds a few counts of this clonotype. The chain joins TRBV6-6 to TRBJ2-3; TRBD2 matches at 9 bases. The J segment lost 2 bases and the V segment lost 2 bases, leaving 5 bases of the junction unmatched. The CDR3 contains 16 residues. Germline V lookup: CDR1 MNHNY, CDR2 SVGAGI (reference sequence). CDR3 DNA: TGTGCCAGCAGTTACCTAATAGCGGGGGTCACAGATACGCAGTATTTT. Protein product: CASSYLIAGVTDTQYF.

Written as DNA, the CDR3 is TGCAGTGCTCGGGGGCAGTTCCCGTCCCAGCATTTT. This sequence encodes CSARGQFPSQHF. This chain joins TRBV20-1 and TRBJ1-5, with D possibly TRBD1 on 6 matching bases. In germline, CDR1 is DFQATT, CDR2 SNEGSKA (reference sequence). There are 12 residues in the CDR3. The ends were cut back, 5 bases at V and 11 bases at J, with 16 bases in the middle.

This rearrangement joins TRBV7-9 to TRBJ2-7, with D possibly TRBD1 on 6 matching bases. CDR3 length: 14 amino acids. Germline CDR1 and CDR2: SEHNR and FQNEAQ (reference sequence). Trimming stripped 5 bases from V and 0 bases from J, with 11 bases between. This CDR3 is CASSRDRSSYEQYF. CDR3 coding DNA: TGTGCCAGCAGCCGCGACAGGAGCTCCTACGAGCAGTACTTC.

At least ten counts were recorded for this clonotype. The junction shows a germline mismatch at one end, possibly a read error. This chain links TRBV7-6 with TRBJ2-6; D remains unclear. The CDR3 sequence is 14 residues long. From germline, CDR1 is SGHVS and CDR2 FNYEAQ. CDR3 amino acids: CASSSLSVANVLTF. For the CDR3, the DNA is TGTGCCAGCAGCTCCCTCTCTGTGGCCAACGTCCTGACTTTC.

The sample holds many counts of this clonotype. J is TRBJ2-3 and V is TRBV7-9; D gene unclear. The V gene's germline CDR1 is SEHNR and CDR2 FQNEAQ (reference sequence). The length of the CDR3 is 16 residues. V was trimmed by 5 bases and J by 2 bases, leaving 17 bases between them. CDR3 residues: CASSISPQENTDTQYF. The DNA of the CDR3 is TGTGCCAGCAGCATTAGCCCCCAGGAAAACACAGATACGCAGTATTTT.